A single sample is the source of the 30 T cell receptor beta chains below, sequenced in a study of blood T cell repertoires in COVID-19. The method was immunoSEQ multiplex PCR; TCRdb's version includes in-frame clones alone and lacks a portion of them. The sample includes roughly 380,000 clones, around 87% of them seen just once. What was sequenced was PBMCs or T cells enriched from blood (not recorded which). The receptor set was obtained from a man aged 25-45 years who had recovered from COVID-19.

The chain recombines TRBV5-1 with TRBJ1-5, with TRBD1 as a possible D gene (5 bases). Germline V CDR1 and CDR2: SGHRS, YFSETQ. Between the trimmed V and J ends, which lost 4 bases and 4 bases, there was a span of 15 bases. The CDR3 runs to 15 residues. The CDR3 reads CASSGGLDGNQPQHF. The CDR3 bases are TGCGCCAGCAGCGGGGGACTAGACGGTAATCAGCCCCAGCATTTT.

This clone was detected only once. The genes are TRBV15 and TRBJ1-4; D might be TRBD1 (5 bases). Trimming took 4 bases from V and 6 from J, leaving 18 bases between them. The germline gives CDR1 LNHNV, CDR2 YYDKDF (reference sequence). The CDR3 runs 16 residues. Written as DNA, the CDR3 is TGTGCCACCAGCAACCAGGGCGAGGTTTGGGATGAAAAACTGTTTTTT. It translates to CATSNQGEVWDEKLFF.

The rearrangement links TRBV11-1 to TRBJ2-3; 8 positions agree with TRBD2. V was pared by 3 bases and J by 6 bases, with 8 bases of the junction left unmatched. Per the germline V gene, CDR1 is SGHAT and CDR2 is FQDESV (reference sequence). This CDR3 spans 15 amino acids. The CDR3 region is CASSFPAGVADTQYF. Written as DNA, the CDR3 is TGTGCCAGCAGCTTCCCAGCGGGGGTCGCGGATACGCAGTATTTT.

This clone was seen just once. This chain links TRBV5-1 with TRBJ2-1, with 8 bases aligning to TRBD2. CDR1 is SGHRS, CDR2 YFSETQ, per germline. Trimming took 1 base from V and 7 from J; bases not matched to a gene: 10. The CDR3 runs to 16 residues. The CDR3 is CASSLFSGGGTNEQFF. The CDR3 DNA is TGCGCCAGCAGCTTGTTTAGCGGCGGGGGGACGAATGAGCAGTTCTTC. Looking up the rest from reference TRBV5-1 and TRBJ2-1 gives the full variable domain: KAGVTQTPRYLIKTRGQQVTLSCSPISGHRSVSWYQQTPGQGLQFLFEYFSETQRNKGNFPGRFSGRQFSNSRSEMNVSTLELGDSALYLCASSLFSGGGTNEQFFGPGTRLTVL.

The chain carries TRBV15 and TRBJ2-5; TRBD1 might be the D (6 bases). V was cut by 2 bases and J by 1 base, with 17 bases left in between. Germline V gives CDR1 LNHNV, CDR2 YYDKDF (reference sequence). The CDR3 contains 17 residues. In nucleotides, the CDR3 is TGTGCCACCAGCAGATTACAGGGCCTTTCGGTCCAAGAGACCCAGTACTTC. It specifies CATSRLQGLSVQETQYF.

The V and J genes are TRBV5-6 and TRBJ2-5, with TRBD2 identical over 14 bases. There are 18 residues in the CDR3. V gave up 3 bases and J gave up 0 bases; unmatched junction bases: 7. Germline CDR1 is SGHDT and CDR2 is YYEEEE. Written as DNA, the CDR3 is TGTGCCAGCAGCTCCGGGACTAGCGGGGGTAGTTACCAAGAGACCCAGTACTTC. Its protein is CASSSGTSGGSYQETQYF.

CDR3 loop: CASRTGGASYEQYF. CDR3 DNA: TGTGCCAGCAGAACGGGGGGGGCATCCTACGAGCAGTACTTC. The chain combines TRBV6-6 with TRBJ2-7; 8 positions match TRBD2. Trimming took 6 bases from V and 1 from J; bases not matched to a gene: 5. The CDR3 sequence is 14 residues long. Per the germline V gene, CDR1 is MNHNY and CDR2 is SVGAGI (reference sequence).

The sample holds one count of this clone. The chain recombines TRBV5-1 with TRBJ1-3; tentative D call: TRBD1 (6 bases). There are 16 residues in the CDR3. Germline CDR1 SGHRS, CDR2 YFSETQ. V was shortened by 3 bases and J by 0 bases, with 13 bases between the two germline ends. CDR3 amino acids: CASSSGQHGSGNTIYF. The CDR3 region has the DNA TGCGCCAGCAGCTCGGGACAACACGGCTCTGGAAACACCATATATTTT.

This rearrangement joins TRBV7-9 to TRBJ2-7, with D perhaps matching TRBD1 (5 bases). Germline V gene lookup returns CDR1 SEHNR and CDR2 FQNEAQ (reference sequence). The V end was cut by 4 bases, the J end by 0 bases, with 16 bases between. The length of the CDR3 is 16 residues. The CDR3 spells CASSSIDTGNSYEQYF. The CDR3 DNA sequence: TGTGCCAGCAGCTCGATAGATACAGGAAACTCCTACGAGCAGTACTTC. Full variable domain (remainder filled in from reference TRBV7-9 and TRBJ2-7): DTGVSQNPRHKITKRGQNVTFRCDPISEHNRLYWYRQTLGQGPEFLTYFQNEAQLEKSRLLSDRFSAERPKGSFSTLEIQRTEQGDSAMYLCASSSIDTGNSYEQYFGPGTRLTVT.

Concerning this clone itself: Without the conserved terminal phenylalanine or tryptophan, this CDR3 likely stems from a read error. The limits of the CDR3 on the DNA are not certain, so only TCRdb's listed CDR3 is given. CDR3 region: CASSWDSSFQVI. The chain links TRBV2 to TRBJ1-1; the table's TRBD1 call for D was not verified on the DNA. The CDR3 contains 12 residues when both ends are counted. Germline V gene lookup returns CDR1 SNHLY and CDR2 FYNNEI.

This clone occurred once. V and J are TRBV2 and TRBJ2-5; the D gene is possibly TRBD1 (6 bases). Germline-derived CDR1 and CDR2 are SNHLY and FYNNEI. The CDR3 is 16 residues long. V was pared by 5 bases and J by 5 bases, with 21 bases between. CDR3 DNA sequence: TGTGCCAGCAGTCCAACAGGGCCGACCCGAAGGGAGACCCAGTACTTC. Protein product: CASSPTGPTRRETQYF.

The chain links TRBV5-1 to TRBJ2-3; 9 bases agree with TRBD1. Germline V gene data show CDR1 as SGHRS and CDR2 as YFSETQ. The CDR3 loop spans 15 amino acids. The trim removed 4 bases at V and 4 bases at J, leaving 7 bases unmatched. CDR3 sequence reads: CASSNGGTGSDTQYF. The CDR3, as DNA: TGCGCCAGCAGCAATGGTGGGACAGGGTCAGATACGCAGTATTTT.

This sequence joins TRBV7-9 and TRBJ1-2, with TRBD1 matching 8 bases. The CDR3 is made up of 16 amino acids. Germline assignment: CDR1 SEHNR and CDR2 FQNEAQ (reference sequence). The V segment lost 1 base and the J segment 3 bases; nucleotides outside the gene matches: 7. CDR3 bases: TGTGCCAGCAGCTTAGAGGCAGGGGGCTGGGACTATGGCTACACCTTC. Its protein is CASSLEAGGWDYGYTF.

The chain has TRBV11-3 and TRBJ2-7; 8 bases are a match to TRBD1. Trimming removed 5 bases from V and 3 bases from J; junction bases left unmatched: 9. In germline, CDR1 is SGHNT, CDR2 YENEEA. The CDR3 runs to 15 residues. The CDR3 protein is CASSLGGTGGYEQYF. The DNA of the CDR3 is TGTGCCAGCAGCCTAGGAGGGACAGGAGGCTACGAGCAGTACTTC. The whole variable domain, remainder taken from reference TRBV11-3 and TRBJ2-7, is EAGVVQSPRYKIIEKKQPVAFWCNPISGHNTLYWYLQNLGQGPELLIRYENEEAVDDSQLPKDRFSAERLKGVDSTLKIQPAELGDSAVYLCASSLGGTGGYEQYFGPGTRLTVT.

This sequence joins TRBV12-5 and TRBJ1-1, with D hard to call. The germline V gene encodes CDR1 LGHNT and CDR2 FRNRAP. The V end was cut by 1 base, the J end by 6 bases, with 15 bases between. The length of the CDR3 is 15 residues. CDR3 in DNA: TGTGCTAGTGGTTTGGGTCGGCCCTTGGAGGCTGAAGCTTTCTTT. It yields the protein CASGLGRPLEAEAFF.

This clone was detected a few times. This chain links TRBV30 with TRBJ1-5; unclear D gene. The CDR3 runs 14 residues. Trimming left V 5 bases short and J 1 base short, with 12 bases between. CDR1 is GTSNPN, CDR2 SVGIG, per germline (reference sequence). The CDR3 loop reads CAWSWQYSNQPQHF. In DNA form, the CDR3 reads TGTGCCTGGTCCTGGCAGTACAGCAATCAGCCCCAGCATTTT.

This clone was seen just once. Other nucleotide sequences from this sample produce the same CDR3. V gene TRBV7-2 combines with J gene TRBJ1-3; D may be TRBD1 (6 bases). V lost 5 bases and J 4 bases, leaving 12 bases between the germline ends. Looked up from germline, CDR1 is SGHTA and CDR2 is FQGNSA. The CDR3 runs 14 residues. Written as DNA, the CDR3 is TGTGCCAGCAGCCTCACAGGGACAGGAAACACCATATATTTT. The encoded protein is CASSLTGTGNTIYF.

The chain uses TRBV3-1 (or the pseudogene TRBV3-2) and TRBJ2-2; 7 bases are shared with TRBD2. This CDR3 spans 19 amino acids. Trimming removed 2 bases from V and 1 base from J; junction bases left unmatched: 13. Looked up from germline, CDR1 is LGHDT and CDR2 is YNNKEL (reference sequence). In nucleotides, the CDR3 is TGTGCCAGCAGCCAACCCTCTCGGCGGCTAGCGGAGAACACCGGGGAGCTGTTTTTT. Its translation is CASSQPSRRLAENTGELFF.

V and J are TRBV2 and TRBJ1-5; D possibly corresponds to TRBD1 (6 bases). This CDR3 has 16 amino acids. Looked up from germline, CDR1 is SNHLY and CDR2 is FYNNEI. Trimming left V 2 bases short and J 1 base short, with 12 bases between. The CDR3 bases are TGTGCCAGCAGTGAACAGGCAGGGGCGAGCAATCAGCCCCAGCATTTT. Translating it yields CASSEQAGASNQPQHF.

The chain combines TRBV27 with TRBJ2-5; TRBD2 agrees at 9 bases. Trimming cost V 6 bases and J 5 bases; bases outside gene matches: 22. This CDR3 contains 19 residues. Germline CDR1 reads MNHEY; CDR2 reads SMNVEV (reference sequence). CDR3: CASRDLDPGLAMVNETQYF. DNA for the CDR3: TGTGCCAGCAGAGACTTAGATCCGGGACTAGCCATGGTCAATGAGACCCAGTACTTC.

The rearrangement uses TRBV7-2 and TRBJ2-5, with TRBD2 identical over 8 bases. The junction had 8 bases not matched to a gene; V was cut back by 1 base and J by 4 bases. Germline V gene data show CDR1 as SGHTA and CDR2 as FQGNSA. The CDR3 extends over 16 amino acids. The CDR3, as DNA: TGTGCCAGCAGCTTAGAAGTTGGCGGGGGGAGAGAGACCCAGTACTTC. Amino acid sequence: CASSLEVGGGRETQYF.

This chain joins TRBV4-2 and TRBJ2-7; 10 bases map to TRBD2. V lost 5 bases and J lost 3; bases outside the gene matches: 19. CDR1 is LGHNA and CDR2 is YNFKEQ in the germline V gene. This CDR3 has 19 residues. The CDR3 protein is CASSSQPQGSAGGGYEQYF. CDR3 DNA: TGTGCCAGCAGCTCCCAACCCCAGGGGTCAGCGGGGGGGGGCTACGAGCAGTACTTC.

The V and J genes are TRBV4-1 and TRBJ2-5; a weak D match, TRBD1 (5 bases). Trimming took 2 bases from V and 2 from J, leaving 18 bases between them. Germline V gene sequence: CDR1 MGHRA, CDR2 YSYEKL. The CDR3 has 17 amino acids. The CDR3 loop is CASSQLMAGWEQETQYF. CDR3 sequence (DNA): TGCGCCAGCAGCCAACTAATGGCAGGGTGGGAACAAGAGACCCAGTACTTC.

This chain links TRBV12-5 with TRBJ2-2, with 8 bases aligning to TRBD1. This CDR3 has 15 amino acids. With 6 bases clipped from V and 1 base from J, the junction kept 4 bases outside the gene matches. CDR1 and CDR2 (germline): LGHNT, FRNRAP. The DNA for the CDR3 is TGTGCTAGTGGAACCGGGACAGGGAACACCGGGGAGCTGTTTTTT. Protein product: CASGTGTGNTGELFF. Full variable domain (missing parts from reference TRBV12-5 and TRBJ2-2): DARVTQTPRHKVTEMGQEVTMRCQPILGHNTVFWYRQTMMQGLELLAYFRNRAPLDDSGMPKDRFSAEMPDATLATLKIQPSEPRDSAVYFCASGTGTGNTGELFFGEGSRLTVL.

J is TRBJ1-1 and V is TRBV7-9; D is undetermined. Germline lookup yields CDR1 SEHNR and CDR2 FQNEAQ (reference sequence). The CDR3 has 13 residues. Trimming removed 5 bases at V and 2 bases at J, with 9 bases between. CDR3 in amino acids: CASSPGSNTEAFF. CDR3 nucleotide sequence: TGTGCCAGCAGCCCGGGGAGCAACACTGAAGCTTTCTTT.

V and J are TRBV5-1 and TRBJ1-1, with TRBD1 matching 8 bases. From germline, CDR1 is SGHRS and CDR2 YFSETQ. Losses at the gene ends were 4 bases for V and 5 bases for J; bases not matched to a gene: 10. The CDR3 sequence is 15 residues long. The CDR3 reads CASSDRQGRGTEAFF. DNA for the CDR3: TGCGCCAGCAGCGATAGACAGGGGAGGGGGACTGAAGCTTTCTTT.

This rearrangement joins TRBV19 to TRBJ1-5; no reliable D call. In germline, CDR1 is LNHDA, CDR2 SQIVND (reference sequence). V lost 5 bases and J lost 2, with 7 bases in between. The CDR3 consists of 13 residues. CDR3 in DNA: TGTGCCAGTAGTGGCACAGGCAATCAGCCCCAGCATTTT. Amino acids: CASSGTGNQPQHF.

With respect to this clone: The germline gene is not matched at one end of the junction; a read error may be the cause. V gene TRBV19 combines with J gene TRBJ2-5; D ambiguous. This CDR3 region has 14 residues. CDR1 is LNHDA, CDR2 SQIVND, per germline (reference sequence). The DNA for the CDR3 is TGTGCCAGTAGTATTGGCCTTTCCCAAGAAACCCAGTACTTC. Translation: CASSIGLSQETQYF.

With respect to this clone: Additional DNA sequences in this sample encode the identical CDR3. CDR3 in amino acids: CSVGQNTEAFF. The CDR3 region has the DNA TGCAGCGTTGGTCAGAACACTGAAGCTTTCTTT. The rearrangement uses TRBV29-1 and TRBJ1-1; D unclear. CDR3 size: 11 residues. Germline V CDR1 and CDR2: SQVTM, ANQGSEA. Trimming pared 4 bases from V and 1 base from J, leaving 4 bases between.

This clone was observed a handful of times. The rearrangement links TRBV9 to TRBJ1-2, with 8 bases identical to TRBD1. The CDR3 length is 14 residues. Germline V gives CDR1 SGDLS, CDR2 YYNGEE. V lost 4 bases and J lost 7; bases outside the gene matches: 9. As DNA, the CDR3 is TGTGCCAGCAGCCAACAGACAGGGGATGCTGGCTACACCTTC. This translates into CASSQQTGDAGYTF.